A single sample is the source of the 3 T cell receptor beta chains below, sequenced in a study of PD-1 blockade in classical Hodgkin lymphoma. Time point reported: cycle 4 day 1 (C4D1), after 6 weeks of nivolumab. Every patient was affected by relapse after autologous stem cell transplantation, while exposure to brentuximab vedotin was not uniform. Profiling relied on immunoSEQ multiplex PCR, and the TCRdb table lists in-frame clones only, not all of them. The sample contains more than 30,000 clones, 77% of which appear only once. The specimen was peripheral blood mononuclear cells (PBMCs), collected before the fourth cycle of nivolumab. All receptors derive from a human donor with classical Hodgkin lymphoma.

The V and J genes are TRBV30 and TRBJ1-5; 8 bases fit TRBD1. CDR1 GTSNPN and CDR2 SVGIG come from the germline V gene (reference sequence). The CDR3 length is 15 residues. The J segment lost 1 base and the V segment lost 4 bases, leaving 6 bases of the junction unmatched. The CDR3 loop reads CAWTDRGWSNQPQHF. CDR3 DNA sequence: TGTGCCTGGACTGACAGGGGCTGGAGCAATCAGCCCCAGCATTTT.

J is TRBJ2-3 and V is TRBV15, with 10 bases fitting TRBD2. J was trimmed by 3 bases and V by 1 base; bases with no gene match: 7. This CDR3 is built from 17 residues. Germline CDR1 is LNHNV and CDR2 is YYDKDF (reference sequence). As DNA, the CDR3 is TGTGCCACCAGCAGAGGGGGACTAGCGAGTTGGACAGATACGCAGTATTTT. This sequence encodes CATSRGGLASWTDTQYF.

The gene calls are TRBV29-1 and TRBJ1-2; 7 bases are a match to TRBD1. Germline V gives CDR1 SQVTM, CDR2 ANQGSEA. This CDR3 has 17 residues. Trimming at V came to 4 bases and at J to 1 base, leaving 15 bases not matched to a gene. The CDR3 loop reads CSVGGQGVRSYNYGYTF. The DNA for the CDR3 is TGCAGCGTTGGAGGGCAGGGGGTACGCTCGTATAACTATGGCTACACCTTC.